The next 10 T cell receptor beta chains were all read from a single sample in a study of blood T cell repertoires in COVID-19. Data came from immunoSEQ multiplex PCR; TCRdb stores just in-frame clones and leaves some out. The table includes approximately 450,000 clones, approximately 92% detected once. The sequenced material came from PBMCs or T cells enriched from blood (not recorded which). Receptors were obtained from a young man who had recovered from COVID-19.

The DNA for the CDR3 is TGTGCCAGCAGCTCCGGGTGGGGCTACACCTTC. This codes for CASSSGWGYTF. This chain connects TRBV12-3 or TRBV12-4 to TRBJ1-2; no clear D. V lost 6 bases, J lost 8 bases, and 10 bases lay in between. The length of the CDR3 is 11 residues.

This chain uses TRBV7-9 with TRBJ1-4; weak D call: TRBD1 (6 bases). CDR1 and CDR2 (germline): SEHNR, FQNEAQ (reference sequence). The V gene lost 3 bases and the J gene lost 8 bases, with 13 bases spanning the gap. The CDR3 extends over 14 amino acids. CDR3 sequence: CASSFAGAWEKLFF. CDR3 bases: TGTGCCAGCAGCTTTGCAGGGGCCTGGGAAAAACTGTTTTTT.

This clone has only one observation. The chain couples TRBV5-1 to TRBJ2-5; a weak D match, TRBD1 (6 bases). CDR3 length: 15 residues. Trimming pared 0 bases from V and 3 bases from J, leaving 12 bases between. The germline V gene has CDR1 SGHRS and CDR2 YFSETQ. The CDR3 protein is CASSLAFRGEETQYF. In nucleotides, the CDR3 is TGCGCCAGCAGCTTGGCCTTCAGGGGTGAAGAGACCCAGTACTTC.

The rearrangement uses TRBV24-1 and TRBJ2-2; unclear D gene. V was clipped by 5 bases and J by 6 bases, with 3 bases between them. Germline V gene data show CDR1 as KGHDR and CDR2 as SFDVKD. This CDR3 region has 11 residues. The CDR3 loop is CATSASGELFF. Written as DNA, the CDR3 is TGTGCCACCAGTGCGTCCGGGGAGCTGTTTTTT.

The chain combines TRBV6-5 with TRBJ2-7; D gene ambiguous. Germline V lookup: CDR1 MNHEY, CDR2 SVGAGI. The CDR3 consists of 15 residues. Trimming removed 5 bases at V and 2 bases at J, with 16 bases between. CDR3 sequence reads: CASSLTRRLTYEQYF. The CDR3 nucleotides are TGTGCCAGCAGTCTTACTCGGCGGCTAACCTACGAGCAGTACTTC.

The chain uses TRBV27 and TRBJ2-7; 7 bases agree with TRBD1. CDR3 length: 15 amino acids. Germline loops: CDR1 MNHEY, CDR2 SMNVEV (reference sequence). V was clipped by 1 base and J by 3 bases; unmatched bases: 6. The CDR3 sequence is CASSLLGDSFYEQYF. The CDR3 coding sequence is TGTGCCAGCAGTTTATTGGGGGACAGCTTCTACGAGCAGTACTTC.

The V and J genes are TRBV28 and TRBJ1-4; D ambiguous. The CDR3 covers 12 residues. Germline CDR1 reads MDHEN; CDR2 reads SYDVKM. The V end was cut by 5 bases, the J end by 6 bases, with 7 bases between. CDR3 coding DNA: TGTGCCAGCAGTAGCGGGGATGAAAAACTGTTTTTT. It encodes CASSSGDEKLFF.

The chain joins TRBV28 to TRBJ1-1, with a weak D call TRBD1 (6 bases). Trimming stripped 6 bases from V and 5 bases from J, with 10 bases between. From germline, CDR1 is MDHEN and CDR2 SYDVKM. The CDR3 sequence is 12 residues long. Here the CDR3 DNA reads TGTGCCAGCAGATCAGGGGCAACTGAAGCTTTCTTT. Its protein is CASRSGATEAFF.

The gene calls are TRBV7-2 and TRBJ2-1; D is possibly TRBD2 (6 bases). V was clipped by 5 bases and J by 4 bases, with 15 bases between them. CDR1 SGHTA and CDR2 FQGNSA come from the germline V gene. CDR3 length: 15 residues. The CDR3 here is CASSPFKGGYNEQFF. CDR3 nucleotide sequence: TGTGCCAGCAGCCCCTTTAAGGGAGGTTACAATGAGCAGTTCTTC.

The V call is TRBV5-1, the J call TRBJ2-2, with TRBD1 matching 7 bases. CDR3 length: 14 residues. With V trimmed by 7 bases and J by 1 base, 4 bases remained unmatched. Per germline, CDR1 SGHRS and CDR2 YFSETQ. CDR3 sequence reads: CASSRTGNTGELFF. The CDR3, as DNA: TGCGCCAGCTCTCGGACAGGGAACACCGGGGAGCTGTTTTTT.